Sequencing of this TCR beta chain was carried out in a study of T cell responses to AZD1222 COVID-19 vaccine. Assay: immunoSEQ multiplex PCR; the TCRdb copy retains only in-frame clones and omits some. Counted here are 80,000 to 100,000 clones, 85% to 90% occurring once; the ten biggest clones make up about 2.4%. Study observations and caveats: Unmutated variant regions reportedly attract nearly half of all spike-specific TCRs. White British ancestry dominated among donors, who included more females, and clonal diversity was possibly underestimated.

Regarding this clone: Its antigen remains unidentified.

The CDR3 is 14 amino acids. The germline CDR1 and CDR2 sequences are SNHLY and FYNNEI. The V end was cut by 4 bases, the J end by 1 base, with 10 bases between. The chain combines TRBV2 with TRBJ1-2; possible D gene TRBD1, 6 bases. The receptor was isolated from an adult who received the AZD1222 COVID-19 vaccine. The specimen comprised peripheral blood, sampled 28 days after the second AZD1222 dose. CDR3 DNA: TGTGCCAGCAGTGTGGGGGCGGGTAACTATGGCTACACCTTC. Its protein is CASSVGAGNYGYTF. Full variable domain (rest looked up from reference TRBV2 and TRBJ1-2): EPEVTQTPSHQVTQMGQEVILRCVPISNHLYFYWYRQILGQKVEFLVSFYNNEISEKSEIFDDQFSVERPDGSNFTLKIRSTKLEDSAMYFCASSVGAGNYGYTFGSGTRLTVV.